Following are 25 T cell receptor beta chains from one sample sequenced in a study of shared clonotypes between healthy human individuals. Generated by immunoSEQ multiplex PCR, the TCRdb table keeps only in-frame clones and is missing some. In the table there are about 2.3 million clones, approximately 95% of which are singletons. Sequencing used naive CD4+ T cells from PBMCs. The subset was: CD45RA+ positively selected. These receptors were taken from a man in his late teens or twenties in good health. Some clones in this sample may be carry-over from other donors' samples.

CDR3 in amino acids: CASLIDTQYF. DNA for the CDR3: TGTGCCAGCCTTATAGATACGCAGTATTTT. The chain carries TRBV2 and TRBJ2-3, with D unclear. Germline-derived CDR1 and CDR2 are SNHLY and FYNNEI. This CDR3 spans 10 amino acids. The V gene lost 8 bases and the J gene lost 5 bases, with 5 bases spanning the gap.

This chain uses TRBV20-1 with TRBJ2-1; no reliable D call. This CDR3 spans 11 amino acids. CDR1 is DFQATT, CDR2 SNEGSKA, per germline (reference sequence). The V end was cut by 6 bases, the J end by 7 bases, with 10 bases between. This CDR3 reads CSAMAANEQFF. The CDR3 region has the DNA TGCAGTGCCATGGCGGCAAATGAGCAGTTCTTC.

This chain connects TRBV30 to TRBJ2-5; TRBD1 agrees at 9 bases. This CDR3 has 17 residues. Per the germline V gene, CDR1 is GTSNPN and CDR2 is SVGIG (reference sequence). The V gene end was trimmed by 2 bases and the J gene end by 5 bases; junction bases not matched to a gene: 15. The CDR3 DNA reads as TGTGCCTGGAGTCCGGGAGGTACAGGGGGCTTTCTGGAGACCCAGTACTTC. Translated: CAWSPGGTGGFLETQYF.

The chain employs TRBV10-1 and TRBJ2-5; 9 positions match TRBD1. The CDR3 has 16 amino acids. Germline assignment: CDR1 WNHNN and CDR2 SYGVQD (reference sequence). Trimming cost V 2 bases and J 3 bases; bases outside gene matches: 7. The DNA of the CDR3 is TGCGCCAGCAGTGAGGCGGGACAGGGTCCCGAAGAGACCCAGTACTTC. This translates into CASSEAGQGPEETQYF.

CDR3 nucleotide sequence: TGTGCCAGCAGCCTGCGACTGTTGGGTGAGCAGTTCTTC. This sequence encodes CASSLRLLGEQFF. V gene TRBV14 combines with J gene TRBJ2-1; D is ambiguous. Germline CDR1 SGHDN, CDR2 FVKESK. V was shortened by 4 bases and J by 9 bases, with 13 bases between the two germline ends. The CDR3 covers 13 residues.

The chain couples TRBV27 to TRBJ1-1, with 7 nucleotides matching TRBD1. Unmatched junction bases numbered 1, after V lost 2 bases and J lost 4 bases. CDR1 is MNHEY, CDR2 SMNVEV, per germline (reference sequence). The CDR3 consists of 13 residues. CDR3 sequence: CASSLQGGTEAFF. CDR3 nucleotides: TGTGCCAGCAGTTTACAGGGGGGCACTGAAGCTTTCTTT.

The rearrangement uses TRBV7-3 and TRBJ2-5; D tentatively fits TRBD1 or TRBD2 (5 bases each). The CDR3 has 15 residues. CDR1 SGHTA and CDR2 FQGTGA come from the germline V gene. The germline V and J ends were trimmed by 5 bases and 1 base, with 14 bases remaining between them. CDR3 sequence (DNA): TGTGCCAGCAGCAAACTACCGGGACGCCAAGAGACCCAGTACTTC. This sequence encodes CASSKLPGRQETQYF. The full variable domain, completed using reference TRBV7-3 and TRBJ2-5, is GAGVSQTPSNKVTEKGKYVELRCDPISGHTALYWYRQSLGQGPEFLIYFQGTGAADDSGLPNDRFFAVRPEGSVSTLKIQRTERGDSAVYLCASSKLPGRQETQYFGPGTRLLVL.

The rearrangement joins TRBV5-1 to TRBJ2-7, with TRBD1 matching 10 bases. J lost 7 bases, V lost 4 bases, and 14 bases had no gene match. This CDR3 is 16 amino acids long. Germline V gene sequence: CDR1 SGHRS, CDR2 YFSETQ. CDR3 in amino acids: CASSRQRGTGAGEQYF. Here the CDR3 DNA reads TGCGCCAGCAGCCGCCAAAGGGGGACAGGGGCCGGGGAGCAGTACTTC.

The gene calls are TRBV5-1 and TRBJ1-1; TRBD1 might be the D (5 bases). CDR1 and CDR2 (germline): SGHRS, YFSETQ. The CDR3 totals 15 residues. Deletions cut 3 bases from V and 4 bases from J, with 16 bases between. The CDR3 DNA follows: TGCGCCAGCAGCTCGGGGTTGGGGCAAGGCACTGAAGCTTTCTTT. This encodes CASSSGLGQGTEAFF.

This clone showed up just once. Other DNA sequences in the same sample also yield this CDR3. The chain is built from TRBV28 and TRBJ1-2, with TRBD1 matching over 7 bases. The CDR3 spans 12 residues. Germline trimming cut 6 bases from V and 8 bases from J; bases unmatched to any gene: 6. The germline gives CDR1 MDHEN, CDR2 SYDVKM. CDR3 protein: CASSSRGYGYTF. Written as DNA, the CDR3 is TGTGCCAGCAGCTCCAGGGGGTACGGCTACACCTTC.

V and J are TRBV4-1 and TRBJ2-7, with TRBD1 identical over 10 bases. V trimming: 1 base; J trimming: 3 bases; junction bases outside the gene matches: 3. CDR1 MGHRA and CDR2 YSYEKL come from the germline V gene. The length of the CDR3 is 15 residues. CDR3 amino acids: CASSQGQGAVYEQYF. As DNA, the CDR3 is TGCGCCAGCAGCCAAGGACAGGGGGCTGTCTACGAGCAGTACTTC.

The chain carries TRBV18 and TRBJ2-3; D gene unclear. Germline CDR1 and CDR2: KGHSH and LQKENI. CDR3 length: 14 residues. V gave up 2 bases and J gave up 2 bases, with 8 bases separating them. CDR3 DNA sequence: TGTGCCAGCTCACCAGATCAGGTCACAGATACGCAGTATTTT. The encoded protein is CASSPDQVTDTQYF.

The J gene is TRBJ1-3, the V gene TRBV19; TRBD1 is a possible D gene (5 bases). Germline loops: CDR1 LNHDA, CDR2 SQIVND (reference sequence). V was clipped by 5 bases and J by 2 bases, with 13 bases between them. CDR3 length equals 15 residues. The chain's CDR3 is CASSVSMGAGNTIYF. Here the CDR3 DNA reads TGTGCCAGTAGTGTGTCGATGGGGGCTGGAAACACCATATATTTT.

For this clone: Other nucleotide sequences in the sample specify the same CDR3. This chain uses TRBV9 with TRBJ2-7; D remains unclear. Germline V gene sequence: CDR1 SGDLS, CDR2 YYNGEE. The CDR3 length is 13 residues. V lost 0 bases, J lost 4 bases, and 8 bases lay in between. CDR3: CASSVDGSYEQYF. CDR3 coding DNA: TGTGCCAGCAGCGTAGATGGGTCTTACGAGCAGTACTTC.

The CDR3 coding sequence is TGTGCCAGCAGCCGGATTCAATTGTCACCCCTCCACTTT. It yields the protein CASSRIQLSPLHF. The gene calls are TRBV7-9 and TRBJ1-6; D is unclear. Germline CDR1 is SEHNR and CDR2 is FQNEAQ (reference sequence). This CDR3 contains 13 residues. Between the trimmed V and J ends, which lost 5 bases and 10 bases, there was a span of 12 bases. Based on the CDR3 plus reference TRBV7-9 and TRBJ1-6, the full variable domain is DTGVSQNPRHKITKRGQNVTFRCDPISEHNRLYWYRQTLGQGPEFLTYFQNEAQLEKSRLLSDRFSAERPKGSFSTLEIQRTEQGDSAMYLCASSRIQLSPLHFGNGTRLTVT.

The CDR3 is CASSTGTGNTGELFF. As DNA, the CDR3 is TGTGCCAGCAGCACCGGGACAGGGAACACCGGGGAGCTGTTTTTT. The V and J genes are TRBV7-2 and TRBJ2-2, with 8 bases aligning to TRBD1. With 5 bases clipped from V and 1 base from J, the junction kept 3 bases outside the gene matches. Germline-derived CDR1 and CDR2 are SGHTA and FQGNSA. The CDR3 is 15 residues long.

The V and J genes are TRBV19 and TRBJ1-3; 9 bases agree with TRBD1. The CDR3 has 16 residues. Per germline, CDR1 LNHDA and CDR2 SQIVND (reference sequence). V shed 3 bases, J shed 0 bases, and the junction held 3 bases outside the gene matches. In DNA, the CDR3 is TGTGCCAGTAGTATCCAGGACAGGGGCTCTGGAAACACCATATATTTT. This sequence encodes CASSIQDRGSGNTIYF. Full variable domain (rest looked up from reference TRBV19 and TRBJ1-3): DGGITQSPKYLFRKEGQNVTLSCEQNLNHDAMYWYRQDPGQGLRLIYYSQIVNDFQKGDIAEGYSVSREKKESFPLTVTSAQKNPTAFYLCASSIQDRGSGNTIYFGEGSWLTVV.

The chain links TRBV28 to TRBJ2-2, with D possibly matching TRBD2 (5 bases). Trimming removed 3 bases from V and 0 bases from J, with 8 bases in between. Germline CDR1 and CDR2: MDHEN and SYDVKM. This CDR3 is built from 15 residues. The DNA for the CDR3 is TGTGCCAGCAGTTTGCCGGGGTCGAACACCGGGGAGCTGTTTTTT. This codes for CASSLPGSNTGELFF.

The chain is built from TRBV19 and TRBJ1-3; no reliable D call. Germline CDR1 and CDR2: LNHDA and SQIVND (reference sequence). This CDR3 is built from 15 residues. V was cut by 1 base and J by 3 bases, with 10 bases left in between. The CDR3 region is CASSIGASGGNTIYF. The CDR3 bases are TGTGCCAGTAGTATAGGGGCATCGGGTGGAAACACCATATATTTT.

The gene calls are TRBV7-2 and TRBJ2-5; D may be TRBD2 (6 bases). Germline CDR1 reads SGHTA; CDR2 reads FQGNSA. The CDR3 runs to 17 residues. V was trimmed by 1 base and J by 6 bases, leaving 21 bases between them. CDR3 DNA: TGTGCCAGCAGCTTAGGGGGTGCGGGGAGCACGAGCAAGACCCAGTACTTC. It yields the protein CASSLGGAGSTSKTQYF. Full variable domain (outside the CDR3, taken from reference TRBV7-2 and TRBJ2-5): GAGVSQSPSNKVTEKGKDVELRCDPISGHTALYWYRQSLGQGLEFLIYFQGNSAPDKSGLPSDRFSAERTGGSVSTLTIQRTQQEDSAVYLCASSLGGAGSTSKTQYFGPGTRLLVL.

V usage is TRBV6-4 and J usage is TRBJ2-3; D unresolved. The CDR3 is 14 residues long. CDR1 and CDR2 (germline): MRHNA, SNTAGT. The ends were cut back, 6 bases at V and 1 base at J, with 11 bases in the middle. CDR3 protein: CASRLSWGTDTQYF. CDR3 bases: TGTGCCAGCAGACTAAGTTGGGGCACAGATACGCAGTATTTT.

The chain has TRBV2 and TRBJ1-1; possible D gene TRBD1, 6 bases. V was pared by 9 bases and J by 1 base, with 18 bases between. Per the germline V gene, CDR1 is SNHLY and CDR2 is FYNNEI. CDR3 length equals 15 residues. This chain's CDR3 is CASNTGSLGNTEAFF. The CDR3 region has the DNA TGTGCCAGTAATACAGGGTCCCTAGGGAACACTGAAGCTTTCTTT.

The V call is TRBV2, the J call TRBJ2-7, with D hard to call. The CDR3 sequence is 11 residues long. Trimming removed 6 bases at V and 9 bases at J, with 12 bases between. Germline V CDR1 and CDR2: SNHLY, FYNNEI. Written as DNA, the CDR3 is TGTGCCAGCAGCGCCCAGTTCGGGCAGTACTTC. As protein: CASSAQFGQYF. The entire variable domain, with the rest obtained from reference TRBV2 and TRBJ2-7, is as follows: EPEVTQTPSHQVTQMGQEVILRCVPISNHLYFYWYRQILGQKVEFLVSFYNNEISEKSEIFDDQFSVERPDGSNFTLKIRSTKLEDSAMYFCASSAQFGQYFGPGTRLTVT.

The V call is TRBV18, the J call TRBJ1-2; D might be TRBD1 (5 bases). The germline gives CDR1 KGHSH, CDR2 LQKENI. The CDR3 contains 13 residues. The V end lost 3 bases, the J end lost 6 bases, and 11 bases lay between the germline ends. The CDR3 is CASSPARADGYTF. The CDR3 DNA reads as TGTGCCAGCTCACCTGCCAGGGCGGATGGCTACACCTTC.

The chain recombines TRBV28 with TRBJ1-3; 9 bases line up with TRBD1. This CDR3 spans 18 amino acids. The J segment lost 0 bases and the V segment lost 8 bases, leaving 14 bases of the junction unmatched. Germline CDR1 and CDR2: MDHEN and SYDVKM. This CDR3 reads CASGPTGTGFISGNTIYF. CDR3 sequence (DNA): TGTGCCAGCGGGCCAACCGGGACAGGGTTTATCTCTGGAAACACCATATATTTT.